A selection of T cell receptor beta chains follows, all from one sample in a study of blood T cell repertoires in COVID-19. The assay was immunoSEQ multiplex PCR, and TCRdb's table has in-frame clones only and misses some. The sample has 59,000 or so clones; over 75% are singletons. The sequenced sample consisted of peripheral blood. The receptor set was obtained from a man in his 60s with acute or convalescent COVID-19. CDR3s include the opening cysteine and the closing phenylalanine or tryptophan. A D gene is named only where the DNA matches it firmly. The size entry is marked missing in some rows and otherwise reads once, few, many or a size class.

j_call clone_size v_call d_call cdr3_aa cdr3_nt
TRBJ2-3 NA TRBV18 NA CASSRTDTQYF TGTGCCAGCTCGCGTACGGATACGCAGTATTTT
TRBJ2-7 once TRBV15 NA CATSRDPPGNYEQYF TGTGCCACCAGCAGAGATCCCCCAGGGAACTACGAGCAGTACTTC
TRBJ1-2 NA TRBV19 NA CASSKEVYGYTF TGTGCCAGTAGCAAGGAGGTATATGGCTACACCTTC
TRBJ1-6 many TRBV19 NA CASSIIGVGNSPLHF TGTGCCAGTAGTATAATCGGGGTCGGTAATTCACCCCTCCACTTT
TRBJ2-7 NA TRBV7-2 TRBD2 CASTDPGLGRSYEQYF TGTGCCAGCACCGATCCGGGACTAGGGCGCTCCTACGAGCAGTACTTC
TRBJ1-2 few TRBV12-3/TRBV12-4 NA CASRGRGYTF TGTGCCAGCAGAGGGAGGGGCTACACCTTC
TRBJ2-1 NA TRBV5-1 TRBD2 CASSLMSGGNGEQFF TGCGCCAGCAGCTTGATGTCGGGGGGGAATGGTGAGCAGTTCTTC
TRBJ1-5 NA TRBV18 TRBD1 CASSPLPRTGINQPQHF TGTGCCAGCTCACCCCTGCCGCGGACAGGGATAAATCAGCCCCAGCATTTT
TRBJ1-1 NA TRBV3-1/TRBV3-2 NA CASSSIPVTEAFF TGTGCCAGCAGCTCTATTCCTGTTACTGAAGCTTTCTTT
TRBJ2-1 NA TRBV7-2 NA CASSPTQGRKKFF TGTGCCAGCAGCCCCACCCAGGGAAGGAAGAAGTTCTTC
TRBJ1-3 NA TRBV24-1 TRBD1 CATSDLRIHDRGISLWVGNTIYF TGTGCCACCAGTGATTTGCGAATCCACGACAGGGGTATATCGTTATGGGTAGGAAACACCATATATTTT
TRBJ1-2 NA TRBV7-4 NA CASGPYRQDGVNGYTF TGTGCCAGCGGACCTTACCGACAGGATGGTGTCAATGGCTACACCTTC
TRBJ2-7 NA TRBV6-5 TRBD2 CASTYSGGFYEQYF TGTGCCAGCACCTATAGCGGGGGGTTCTACGAGCAGTACTTC
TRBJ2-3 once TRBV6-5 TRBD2 CASSRGGGTDTQYF TGTGCCAGCAGTCGCGGGGGGGGGACAGATACGCAGTATTTT
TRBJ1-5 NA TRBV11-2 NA CASSLDRGQPQHF TGTGCCAGCAGCTTAGACAGGGGACAGCCCCAGCATTTT
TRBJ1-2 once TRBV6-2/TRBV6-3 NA CASSSSTPFYGYTF TGTGCCAGCAGTTCCTCGACACCCTTCTATGGCTACACCTTC
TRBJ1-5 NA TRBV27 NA CASSLRFGQPQHF TGTGCCAGCAGTTTACGCTTCGGTCAGCCCCAGCATTTT
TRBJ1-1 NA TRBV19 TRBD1 CASNPPWTGNTEAFF TGTGCCAGTAACCCGCCATGGACAGGGAATACTGAAGCTTTCTTT
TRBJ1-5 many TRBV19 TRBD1 CASNPTGESNQPQHF TGTGCCAGTAACCCGACAGGGGAAAGCAATCAGCCCCAGCATTTT
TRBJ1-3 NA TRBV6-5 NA CATLENSGNTIYF TGTGCCACCCTTGAAAACAGCGGAAACACCATATATTTT
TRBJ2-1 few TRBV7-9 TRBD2 CASSSPSGGANNEQFF TGTGCCAGCAGCTCCCCGTCCGGGGGGGCAAACAATGAGCAGTTCTTC
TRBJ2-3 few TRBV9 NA CASSVEAADTQYF TGTGCCAGCAGCGTAGAGGCGGCGGATACGCAGTATTTT